A selection of T cell receptor beta chains follows, all from one sample in a study of human T cells and chemical hapten exposure. Via MiXCR, TCRdb re-called the RACE reads, giving one row per CDR3 protein. The table records around 260,000 distinct CDR3 sequences, 7% to 10% of them present only once. The starting material was whole blood, obtained in connection with sensitization to the hapten diphenylcyclopropenone (DPC). Every receptor here comes from a woman between 40 and 55 years old with alopecia areata. Some clones in this sample may be carry-over from other donors' samples. Each CDR3 is given with its conserved first and last residue. The D gene is left open where the match is weak. Rows give clone size only sometimes, using once, few, many, or a class for an expanded clone.

V gene,J gene,clone size,D gene,CDR3 protein,CDR3 DNA
TRBV6-6,TRBJ2-7,NA,NA,CASSYQGGGFEQYF,TGTGCCAGCAGTTACCAGGGCGGCGGTTTCGAGCAGTACTTC
TRBV5-1,TRBJ2-2,few,NA,CASSLGSGVTGELFF,TGCGCCAGCAGCTTAGGCAGCGGAGTTACCGGGGAGCTGTTTTTT
TRBV7-9,TRBJ2-4,NA,NA,CASSLGWENIQYF,TGTGCCAGCAGCTTGGGCTGGGAAAACATTCAGTACTTC
TRBV5-1,TRBJ1-5,few,TRBD1,CASSPSGQGDQPQHF,TGCGCCAGCAGCCCGTCTGGACAGGGGGATCAGCCCCAGCATTTT
TRBV6-5,TRBJ2-1,NA,NA,CASSSRVRTGSYNEQFF,TGTGCCAGCAGTTCCCGGGTGAGGACGGGGAGCTACAATGAGCAGTTCTTC
TRBV28,TRBJ2-3,NA,TRBD2,CASSRTSGRLQNTDTQYF,TGTGCCAGCAGTCGGACTAGCGGGAGGCTGCAGAACACAGATACGCAGTATTTT
TRBV24-1,TRBJ1-5,many,NA,CATSDPGLGGNQPQHF,TGTGCCACCAGTGACCCTGGCCTGGGGGGCAATCAGCCCCAGCATTTT
TRBV27,TRBJ2-7,NA,NA,CASSPSTGASSYEQYF,TGTGCCAGCAGTCCCTCAACAGGTGCCTCCTCCTACGAGCAGTACTTC
TRBV5-1,TRBJ2-3,few,NA,CASSVQGAGTDTQYF,TGCGCCAGCAGCGTACAGGGCGCTGGCACAGATACGCAGTATTTT
TRBV28,TRBJ2-2,NA,NA,CASSLRARTLFF,TGTGCCAGCAGTTTAAGGGCCAGGACTCTGTTTTTT
TRBV3-1,TRBJ1-1,NA,TRBD1,CAKTDRGQDTEAFF,TGTGCCAAAACGGACAGGGGGCAAGACACTGAAGCTTTCTTT
TRBV29-1,TRBJ2-7,many,TRBD2,CSVATSGTYEQYF,TGCAGCGTGGCGACTAGCGGGACCTACGAGCAGTACTTC
TRBV7-2,TRBJ2-5,NA,TRBD2,CASSLAGSGRVSWYF,TGTGCCAGCAGCTTAGCGGGAAGCGGGAGGGTGTCCTGGTACTTC
TRBV10-3,TRBJ1-1,few,NA,CAIRGFDGVDTEAFF,TGTGCCATCAGAGGGTTTGACGGCGTCGACACTGAAGCTTTCTTT
TRBV28,TRBJ2-3,few,NA,CASSLRWGPDTQYF,TGTGCCAGCAGTTTACGCTGGGGCCCAGATACGCAGTATTTT
TRBV7-2,TRBJ2-1,few,NA,CASSFTRAEQFF,TGTGCCAGCAGCTTTACTAGAGCAGAGCAGTTCTTC
TRBV5-1,TRBJ1-1,few,NA,CASSQRPFLNTEAFF,TGCGCCAGCAGCCAGAGGCCTTTCTTGAACACTGAAGCTTTCTTT
TRBV21-1,TRBJ1-1,few,NA,CAGTEEAFF,TGTGCCGGGACGGAAGAAGCTTTCTTT
TRBV2,TRBJ2-2,few,NA,CASSDAVYTGELFF,TGTGCCAGCAGTGACGCAGTCTACACCGGGGAGCTGTTTTTT
TRBV27,TRBJ2-5,NA,NA,CASSTNWGTQYF,TGTGCCAGCAGTACTAACTGGGGGACCCAGTACTTC
TRBV9,TRBJ2-1,few,NA,CASSVDVGGNEQFF,TGTGCCAGCAGCGTAGATGTGGGGGGCAATGAGCAGTTCTTC
TRBV20-1,TRBJ2-7,NA,TRBD2,CSARREGRVDEQYF,TGCAGTGCTAGGCGGGAGGGCCGGGTGGACGAGCAGTACTTC
TRBV7-6,TRBJ2-7,NA,NA,CASSLVLGGNEQYF,TGTGCCAGCAGCTTAGTATTAGGAGGGAACGAGCAGTACTTC
TRBV20-1,TRBJ2-3,NA,TRBD2,CSAHTAGGNHTQYF,TGCAGTGCCCACACTGCGGGGGGAAACCATACGCAGTATTTT
TRBV7-2,TRBJ2-7,few,NA,CASSPQGTYSYEQYF,TGTGCCAGCAGCCCCCAGGGGACTTACTCCTACGAGCAGTACTTC
TRBV7-2,TRBJ2-5,NA,NA,CASTGTGYQETQYF,TGTGCCAGCACCGGGACGGGGTACCAAGAGACCCAGTACTTC
TRBV24-1,TRBJ2-1,few,TRBD1,CATSVSQGTYNEQFF,TGTGCCACCAGTGTCTCACAGGGGACCTACAATGAGCAGTTCTTC
TRBV7-9,TRBJ1-5,many,TRBD1,CASSLGQGGQPQHF,TGTGCCAGCAGCCTTGGACAGGGAGGTCAGCCCCAGCATTTT
TRBV27,TRBJ1-6,NA,NA,CASSSIRVSGQNSPLHF,TGTGCCAGCAGTTCAATAAGGGTTTCCGGGCAAAATTCACCCCTCCACTTT
TRBV5-1,TRBJ2-1,few,NA,CASSLDREQFF,TGCGCCAGCAGCTTGGATCGGGAGCAGTTCTTC
TRBV24-1,TRBJ2-3,NA,TRBD1,CATSEGTGPTDTQYF,TGTGCCACCAGTGAGGGGACAGGGCCGACAGATACGCAGTATTTT
TRBV2,TRBJ2-6,NA,NA,CASSAHSGANVLTF,TGTGCCAGCTCGGCCCACTCTGGGGCCAACGTCCTGACTTTC
TRBV18,TRBJ1-1,NA,NA,CASSPQQEYMNTEAFF,TGTGCCAGCTCACCCCAACAGGAATACATGAACACTGAAGCTTTCTTT
TRBV6-6,TRBJ2-5,few,NA,CASSSLNREETQYF,TGTGCCAGCAGCTCCTTAAACAGGGAGGAGACCCAGTACTTC
TRBV7-9,TRBJ2-5,few,NA,CASSPVGETQYF,TGTGCCAGCAGCCCAGTGGGGGAGACCCAGTACTTC
TRBV6-2/TRBV6-3,TRBJ2-6,NA,NA,CASSTGQINSGANVLTF,TGTGCCAGCAGTACCGGACAGATAAACTCTGGGGCCAACGTCCTGACTTTC
TRBV6-2/TRBV6-3,TRBJ1-1,many,NA,CASSRQPEAFF,TGTGCCAGCAGTCGACAACCAGAAGCTTTCTTT
TRBV9,TRBJ2-3,few,NA,CTSSDQTPTQYF,TGTACCAGCAGCGACCAGACCCCTACGCAGTATTTT
TRBV7-2,TRBJ2-1,many,NA,CASSLLADNSYNEQFF,TGTGCCAGCAGCTTGTTAGCGGATAACTCCTACAATGAGCAGTTCTTC
TRBV5-4,TRBJ2-1,few,NA,CASNLVPGTGEQFF,TGTGCCAGCAACCTCGTCCCAGGGACGGGTGAGCAGTTCTTC
TRBV28,TRBJ1-2,NA,NA,CASSLSPGPGYTF,TGTGCCAGCAGTTTAAGCCCAGGCCCTGGCTACACCTTC
TRBV6-5,TRBJ2-1,NA,TRBD1,CASRPHGTGVNEQFF,TGTGCCAGCAGACCCCACGGGACAGGGGTAAATGAGCAGTTCTTC
TRBV4-2,TRBJ2-7,few,TRBD2,CASSQVTSAYTSYEQYF,TGTGCCAGCAGCCAAGTTACTAGCGCCTACACCTCCTACGAGCAGTACTTC
TRBV13,TRBJ1-3,NA,NA,CASSFPRLSGNTIYF,TGTGCCAGCAGCTTCCCCCGGCTCTCTGGAAACACCATATATTTT
TRBV7-2,TRBJ2-3,NA,NA,CASSHRARIGVADTQYF,TGTGCCAGCAGCCACCGGGCTAGGATCGGGGTTGCAGATACGCAGTATTTT
TRBV20-1,TRBJ2-3,NA,NA,CSAREGAASTDTQYF,TGCAGTGCTAGAGAAGGAGCGGCAAGCACAGATACGCAGTATTTT
TRBV20-1,TRBJ1-5,NA,NA,CSARDFLYSNQPQHF,TGCAGTGCTAGAGATTTCCTTTATAGCAATCAGCCCCAGCATTTT
TRBV7-2,TRBJ2-1,many,TRBD2,CASSSRGRLSGRAYNEQFF,TGTGCCAGCAGCTCTCGTGGGCGTTTGAGCGGGAGAGCGTACAATGAGCAGTTCTTC